The clone carrying this TCR beta chain was seen more than once but under ten times. This same CDR3 is encoded by further DNA sequences in the sample. The CDR3 consists of 14 residues. From germline, CDR1 is MDHEN and CDR2 SYDVKM. The V gene lost 1 base and the J gene lost 7 bases, with 8 bases spanning the gap. As to treatment: around 19 received Ad26.COV2.S at low or high dose, single or two shots; about five received placebo; per-sample allocation not given. All samples were drawn on day 63, counting from the first vaccine or placebo injection. The table came from immunoSEQ multiplex PCR; TCRdb's copy has only in-frame clones and leaves some out. The sample contains some 480,000 clones, roughly 85% of which appear only once. The data were taken from a study of Ad26.COV2.S vaccination and SARS-CoV-2 variants.

Specimen: peripheral blood, collected in a trial of Ad26.COV2.S vaccine versus placebo. The clonotype comes from a person aged 18-60 years who received the Ad26.COV2.S COVID-19 vaccine or a placebo. J is TRBJ1-6 and V is TRBV28; unclear D gene. CDR3 nucleotides: TGTGCCAGCAGTTTATTGGGCGGGAATTCACCCCTCCACTTT. It specifies CASSLLGGNSPLHF.